Here is one T cell receptor beta chain with its context. Its antigen is not identified. TCRdb independently ran MiXCR on the 5' RACE reads; one entry per CDR3 protein. The top ten clones hold around 19% of a sample with fewer than 750,000 distinct CDR3 sequences, around 20% of them seen once. This entry comes from a study of CD8 T cells in ankylosing spondylitis. Whole-study results and caveats: Apparently characteristic of ankylosing spondylitis blood was a TCR beta motif (fewer than 10 highly homologous variants). Reportedly, disease-linked clones are significantly enriched in ankylosing spondylitis patients' matched synovial fluid. Disease-associated clonotypes exhibited CD8+ identity and were relatively infrequent in peripheral blood.

The CDR3 is 15 amino acids. The trim removed 6 bases at V and 4 bases at J, leaving 9 bases unmatched. Germline V gene sequence: CDR1 MGHRA, CDR2 YSYEKL. Material for sequencing was blood, either unsorted or a sorted T cell fraction (not recorded which). This clonotype originated in a male donor with ankylosing spondylitis. The gene calls are TRBV4-1 and TRBJ1-5; TRBD1 matches at 7 bases. For the CDR3, the DNA is TGCGCCAGCAGACGAGGGACAGCCCAAAATCAGCCCCAGCATTTT. Its translation: CASRRGTAQNQPQHF.